These 8 T cell receptor beta chains were all obtained from the same sample, sequenced in a study of T cells in Graves' hyperthyroidism and ophthalmopathy. Amplification of TCR beta CDR3 regions used RNA as the template. In the first-round RT-PCR of the TCR CDR3, the HTBI primer set was used. TCRdb independently ran MiXCR on the multiplex PCR reads; one entry per CDR3 protein. In the table there are roughly 630,000 distinct CDR3 sequences, 15% to 19% of which are singletons. Material for sequencing was blood. These receptors were collected from a woman aged 25 to 39 with Graves' hyperthyroidism.

This clonotype was recorded at least ten times. This chain links TRBV20-1 with TRBJ1-5; D gene uncertain. Germline values: CDR1 DFQATT, CDR2 SNEGSKA (reference sequence). The CDR3 spans 14 residues. V was shortened by 3 bases and J by 1 base, with 10 bases between the two germline ends. Here the CDR3 reads CSARRVGSNQPQHF. The CDR3 DNA follows: TGCAGTGCTAGGAGAGTAGGAAGCAATCAGCCCCAGCATTTT.

This clonotype has just a few counts. The chain uses TRBV27 and TRBJ2-7; maybe TRBD1 (8 bases). Germline CDR1 is MNHEY and CDR2 is SMNVEV (reference sequence). CDR3 length equals 16 residues. V was cut by 2 bases and J by 3 bases, with 17 bases left in between. CDR3 nucleotides: TGTGCCAGCAGTTTAAGGACAGGGAGGGCCCTCTACGAGCAGTACTTC. This encodes CASSLRTGRALYEQYF.

The sample holds many counts of this clonotype. The V gene is TRBV27, the J gene TRBJ2-5; TRBD1 might be the D (5 bases). The CDR3 has 16 residues. Germline V gene data show CDR1 as MNHEY and CDR2 as SMNVEV (reference sequence). V was cut by 5 bases and J by 0 bases, with 16 bases left in between. The CDR3: CASSRLGQRNQETQYF. CDR3 nucleotide sequence: TGTGCCAGCAGTAGGTTAGGACAAAGGAACCAAGAGACCCAGTACTTC.

This clonotype was recorded many times. The chain links TRBV29-1 to TRBJ1-5; 8 positions match TRBD1. Germline-derived CDR1 and CDR2 are SQVTM and ANQGSEA. Losses at the gene ends were 4 bases for V and 2 bases for J; bases not matched to a gene: 4. There are 14 residues in the CDR3. Here the CDR3 DNA reads TGCAGCGTTGTTTCAGGGGGCGGCAATCAGCCCCAGCATTTT. This codes for CSVVSGGGNQPQHF.

The chain links TRBV15 to TRBJ1-6, with 7 bases fitting TRBD1. Trimming cost V 0 bases and J 6 bases; bases outside gene matches: 8. Germline-derived CDR1 and CDR2 are LNHNV and YYDKDF (reference sequence). This CDR3 is 17 amino acids long. The CDR3 protein is CATSRDLGGLGNSPLHF. CDR3 sequence (DNA): TGTGCCACCAGCAGAGATTTAGGGGGCCTTGGTAATTCACCCCTCCACTTT.

The table lists this clonotype with many counts. The V call is TRBV4-1, the J call TRBJ2-1, with 8 bases aligning to TRBD2. The CDR3 covers 15 residues. CDR1 and CDR2 (germline): MGHRA, YSYEKL. V lost 4 bases to trimming and J lost 3 bases; unmatched junction nucleotides: 5. The CDR3 region has the DNA TGCGCCAGCAGCCGAGTACTAGCGGACTACAATGAGCAGTTCTTC. This encodes CASSRVLADYNEQFF.

The chain carries TRBV7-3 and TRBJ2-1; D may be TRBD2 (6 bases). The better agreement between TRBJ2-7 and the DNA end casts doubt on the J call. In germline, CDR1 is SGHTA, CDR2 FQGTGA. CDR3 length: 13 amino acids. CDR3 loop: CASSLEGPNEQYF. The CDR3 nucleotides read TGTGCCAGCAGCCTGGAGGGGCCCAATGAGCAGTACTTC.

In its sample, this clonotype was seen a few times. The chain is built from TRBV2 and TRBJ2-7, with D unclear. CDR1 is SNHLY and CDR2 is FYNNEI in the germline V gene. V gave up 3 bases and J gave up 2 bases, with 17 bases separating them. This CDR3 has 16 amino acids. CDR3 DNA: TGTGCCAGCAGTGAGTCTTGGGTAAGGTCGACCTACGAGCAGTACTTC. Protein: CASSESWVRSTYEQYF.